The clone carrying this T cell receptor (beta chain) came up a few times. Antigen: not known. V trimming: 7 bases; J trimming: 0 bases; junction bases outside the gene matches: 9. CDR3 length: 17 amino acids. These data are taken from a study of CD8 T cells in ankylosing spondylitis. Molecular-barcoded quantitative 5'-RACE produced these TCR beta libraries. Using its own MiXCR run on the 5' RACE reads, TCRdb lists one record per CDR3 protein. Here the sample spans about 160,000 distinct CDR3 sequences, approximately 20% being singletons. Study findings and constraints: Significant enrichment of disease-linked clones was reported in matched ankylosing spondylitis synovial fluid. In synovial fluid and blood from reactive arthritis, some motif variants were previously reported. Within ankylosing spondylitis blood, a TCR beta motif made up of several highly homologous variants appeared to be characteristic.

The chain links TRBV12-3 or TRBV12-4 to TRBJ1-3, with 10 bases matching TRBD1. The clonotype was recovered from a male donor with ankylosing spondylitis or in good health (not recorded which). The sequencing input was blood, either unsorted or a sorted T cell fraction (not recorded which). CDR3 residues: CASTLPGTGASGNTIYF. The DNA of the CDR3 is TGTGCCAGCACCCTCCCCGGGACAGGGGCCTCTGGAAACACCATATATTTT.